The 26 T cell receptor beta chains presented below share a single source sample, sequenced in a study of cytomegalovirus exposure and HLA in healthy donors. The assay was immunoSEQ multiplex PCR, and TCRdb's table has in-frame clones only and misses some. The sample includes roughly 68,000 clones, over 90% seen only once; the top ten take about 4.5%. The sequencing input was PBMCs. Receptor source: a woman aged 18-35 years in good health and CMV-seropositive.

V gene TRBV7-6 combines with J gene TRBJ2-2; TRBD1 is a possible D gene (6 bases). Germline CDR1 SGHVS, CDR2 FNYEAQ. V shed 5 bases and J shed 3 bases, with 13 bases lying between them. The CDR3 is made up of 15 amino acids. The DNA for the CDR3 is TGTGCCAGCAGCCCCACAGGGAGTTACACCGGGGAGCTGTTTTTT. It translates to CASSPTGSYTGELFF.

The V call is TRBV19, the J call TRBJ2-1; maybe TRBD2 (6 bases). Between the trimmed V and J ends, which lost 6 bases and 7 bases, there was a span of 10 bases. The CDR3 runs 12 residues. Looked up from germline, CDR1 is LNHDA and CDR2 is SQIVND (reference sequence). The CDR3 region has the DNA TGTGCCAGTAGGAGGGGACTGAATGAGCAGTTCTTC. It encodes CASRRGLNEQFF.

V and J are TRBV6-4 and TRBJ2-3; 16 nucleotides align to TRBD2. J lost 4 bases, V lost 4 bases, and 2 bases had no gene match. In germline, CDR1 is MRHNA, CDR2 SNTAGT. This CDR3 contains 16 residues. In DNA, the CDR3 is TGTGCCAGCAGTGCGGGACTAGCGGGAGGGCCAGATACGCAGTATTTT. This translates into CASSAGLAGGPDTQYF.

This chain joins TRBV5-1 and TRBJ2-6; tentative D call: TRBD2 (5 bases). The CDR3 spans 15 residues. Looked up from germline, CDR1 is SGHRS and CDR2 is YFSETQ. Deletions cut 2 bases from V and 0 bases from J, with 6 bases between. The CDR3: CASSFGSSGANVLTF. The CDR3, as DNA: TGCGCCAGCAGCTTTGGGAGCTCTGGGGCCAACGTCCTGACTTTC.

The genes are TRBV9 and TRBJ1-5; unclear D gene. Germline CDR1 SGDLS, CDR2 YYNGEE. The CDR3 is 14 amino acids. V dropped 3 bases and J dropped 0 bases, with 7 bases sitting between them. CDR3 in DNA: TGTGCCAGCAGCGAAAGCTATAGCAATCAGCCCCAGCATTTT. As protein: CASSESYSNQPQHF.

The chain employs TRBV7-2 and TRBJ1-5; tentative D call: TRBD1 (5 bases). Germline loops: CDR1 SGHTA, CDR2 FQGNSA. V was trimmed by 2 bases and J by 0 bases, leaving 8 bases between them. CDR3 length: 15 residues. DNA for the CDR3: TGTGCCAGCAGCTTACAGGGTTATAGCAATCAGCCCCAGCATTTT. Protein: CASSLQGYSNQPQHF.

In its sample, this clone was seen a few times. The V and J genes are TRBV2 and TRBJ2-2; 8 positions agree with TRBD1. Germline loops: CDR1 SNHLY, CDR2 FYNNEI. The CDR3 is 14 amino acids. V lost 6 bases and J lost 6; bases outside the gene matches: 6. The CDR3 DNA follows: TGTGCCAGCAGATCCCAGGGGGCCGCCGGGGAGCTGTTTTTT. Amino acids: CASRSQGAAGELFF.

The J gene is TRBJ2-7, the V gene TRBV27, with TRBD2 identical over 10 bases. Germline trimming cut 8 bases from V and 5 bases from J; bases unmatched to any gene: 9. Germline CDR1 is MNHEY and CDR2 is SMNVEV (reference sequence). There are 14 residues in the CDR3. The CDR3 sequence: CASVRTSGIDEQYF. The DNA for the CDR3 is TGTGCCAGCGTACGCACTAGCGGGATCGACGAGCAGTACTTC.

The chain is built from TRBV7-6 and TRBJ1-4; perhaps TRBD1 as D (6 bases). CDR3 size: 15 residues. Germline-derived CDR1 and CDR2 are SGHVS and FNYEAQ. Trimming pared 5 bases from V and 7 bases from J, leaving 17 bases between. CDR3 residues: CASSSPGGAGEKLFF. In DNA form, the CDR3 reads TGTGCCAGCAGCAGCCCGGGGGGGGCGGGTGAAAAACTGTTTTTT. The full variable domain, with the rest looked up from reference TRBV7-6 and TRBJ1-4, is GAGVSQSPRYKVTKRGQDVALRCDPISGHVSLYWYRQALGQGPEFLTYFNYEAQQDKSGLPNDRFSAERPEGSISTLTIQRTEQRDSAMYRCASSSPGGAGEKLFFGSGTQLSVL.

The CDR3 loop is CATSREIKPQEDCGELFF. CDR3 bases: TGTGCCACCAGCAGAGAGATTAAACCCCAGGAGGATTGCGGGGAGCTGTTTTTT. J is TRBJ2-2 and V is TRBV15; possible D gene TRBD2, 5 bases. Between the trimmed V and J ends, which lost 0 bases and 7 bases, there was a span of 21 bases. This CDR3 has 18 amino acids. CDR1 is LNHNV and CDR2 is YYDKDF in the germline V gene (reference sequence).

The CDR3 spells CASKAGNTGELFF. CDR3 DNA sequence: TGTGCCAGCAAGGCGGGAAACACCGGGGAGCTGTTTTTT. J is TRBJ2-2 and V is TRBV4-2, with D possibly matching TRBD2 (6 bases). The CDR3 spans 13 residues. Germline V gene lookup returns CDR1 LGHNA and CDR2 YNFKEQ. The ends were cut back, 7 bases at V and 2 bases at J, with 8 bases in the middle.

The chain couples TRBV19 to TRBJ2-1; D is undetermined. This CDR3 is 15 amino acids long. V lost 8 bases, J lost 0 bases, and 14 bases lay in between. Germline V gene data show CDR1 as LNHDA and CDR2 as SQIVND (reference sequence). CDR3 loop: CASAEPSASYNEQFF. CDR3 nucleotides: TGTGCCAGTGCCGAACCGAGCGCCTCCTACAATGAGCAGTTCTTC. Complete variable domain (other parts from reference TRBV19 and TRBJ2-1): DGGITQSPKYLFRKEGQNVTLSCEQNLNHDAMYWYRQDPGQGLRLIYYSQIVNDFQKGDIAEGYSVSREKKESFPLTVTSAQKNPTAFYLCASAEPSASYNEQFFGPGTRLTVL.

The rearrangement joins TRBV29-1 to TRBJ2-3; TRBD1 might be the D (5 bases). The CDR3 runs to 13 residues. The V and J ends lost 4 bases and 0 bases respectively, with 8 bases between them. The germline V gene encodes CDR1 SQVTM and CDR2 ANQGSEA. The CDR3 sequence: CSVGDRSTDTQYF. The CDR3 nucleotides are TGCAGCGTTGGAGACAGAAGCACAGATACGCAGTATTTT.

This clone was seen a single time. The rearrangement joins TRBV28 to TRBJ1-5; perhaps TRBD1 as D (5 bases). The germline V gene has CDR1 MDHEN and CDR2 SYDVKM. The V end lost 8 bases, the J end lost 8 bases, and 13 bases lay between the germline ends. The CDR3 extends over 12 amino acids. The CDR3 nucleotides are TGTGCCAGCGGTCAGGGTAGGGAGCCCCAGCATTTT. It translates to CASGQGREPQHF.

The chain links TRBV5-1 to TRBJ2-7; maybe TRBD2 (6 bases). V was clipped by 0 bases and J by 2 bases, with 12 bases between them. The CDR3 is 15 amino acids. CDR1 and CDR2 from the germline V gene are SGHRS and YFSETQ. CDR3 region: CASSLVLAKTYEQYF. The CDR3 nucleotides are TGCGCCAGCAGCTTGGTTCTAGCGAAGACCTACGAGCAGTACTTC.

V usage is TRBV13 and J usage is TRBJ1-3, with D unresolved. Trimming removed 3 bases from V and 4 bases from J, with 10 bases in between. CDR3 length: 14 amino acids. Germline CDR1 and CDR2: PRHDT and FYEKMQ (reference sequence). DNA of the CDR3: TGTGCCAGCAGCTTCGGCTCGGGGGGAAACACCATATATTTT. Its translation: CASSFGSGGNTIYF. Full variable domain (rest looked up from reference TRBV13 and TRBJ1-3): AAGVIQSPRHLIKEKRETATLKCYPIPRHDTVYWYQQGPGQDPQFLISFYEKMQSDKGSIPDRFSAQQFSDYHSELNMSSLELGDSALYFCASSFGSGGNTIYFGEGSWLTVV.

The chain couples TRBV11-3 to TRBJ1-1; no clear D gene. Trimming pared 0 bases from V and 2 bases from J, leaving 7 bases between. Germline V gives CDR1 SGHNT, CDR2 YENEEA. The CDR3 extends over 14 amino acids. Written as DNA, the CDR3 is TGTGCCAGCAGCTTAGAAGGAGGAAACACTGAAGCTTTCTTT. This gives the protein CASSLEGGNTEAFF.

The chain has TRBV30 and TRBJ2-7, with TRBD1 matching over 7 bases. This CDR3 has 15 residues. Germline V CDR1 and CDR2: GTSNPN, SVGIG (reference sequence). V was pared by 3 bases and J by 1 base, with 9 bases of the junction left unmatched. Here the CDR3 DNA reads TGTGCCTGGAGCCATCTAGGACAGGCTTCCTACGAGCAGTACTTC. It translates to CAWSHLGQASYEQYF. Using reference TRBV30 and TRBJ2-7 for the parts outside the CDR3, the full variable domain is SQTIHQWPATLVQPVGSPLSLECTVEGTSNPNLYWYRQAAGRGLQLLFYSVGIGQISSEVPQNLSASRPQDRQFILSSKKLLLSDSGFYLCAWSHLGQASYEQYFGPGTRLTVT.

This chain links TRBV27 with TRBJ1-4, with D perhaps TRBD1 (5 bases). The CDR3 sequence is 13 residues long. Germline CDR1 reads MNHEY; CDR2 reads SMNVEV (reference sequence). V lost 5 bases to trimming and J lost 8 bases, with 12 bases between them. CDR3 nucleotide sequence: TGTGCCAGCAGTGATCGAAGGGGAGAAAAACTGTTTTTT. This codes for CASSDRRGEKLFF.

The J gene is TRBJ2-7, the V gene TRBV18, with TRBD1 matching over 12 bases. CDR1 KGHSH and CDR2 LQKENI come from the germline V gene. CDR3 length: 19 amino acids. V trimming: 1 base; J trimming: 4 bases; junction bases outside the gene matches: 14. CDR3 residues: CASSPRGVGTGGRSYEQYF. In DNA, the CDR3 is TGTGCCAGCTCACCACGGGGTGTAGGGACAGGGGGCCGGTCGTACGAGCAGTACTTC.

The V gene is TRBV27, the J gene TRBJ1-6; D remains unclear. CDR3 size: 16 residues. Trimming removed 5 bases from V and 6 bases from J, with 17 bases in between. Germline CDR1 and CDR2: MNHEY and SMNVEV (reference sequence). The CDR3 spells CASSPIEGAGNSPLHF. As DNA, the CDR3 is TGTGCCAGCAGTCCTATCGAGGGTGCTGGTAATTCACCCCTCCACTTT.

The chain joins TRBV7-2 to TRBJ2-1, with 9 bases that match TRBD2. V was clipped by 1 base and J by 15 bases; unmatched bases: 25. Germline V gives CDR1 SGHTA, CDR2 FQGNSA. The CDR3 is made up of 19 amino acids. CDR3 sequence reads: CASSLEGVWLAGLNLTSFF. DNA of the CDR3: TGTGCCAGCAGCTTAGAAGGCGTATGGCTAGCGGGATTGAATTTAACGTCGTTCTTC.

This chain uses TRBV7-3 with TRBJ2-5, with 7 bases lining up with TRBD2. The CDR3 runs 15 residues. Unmatched junction bases numbered 10, after V lost 4 bases and J lost 5 bases. The germline V gene has CDR1 SGHTA and CDR2 FQGTGA. CDR3 sequence reads: CASSSTGLRGETQYF. DNA for the CDR3: TGTGCCAGCAGCTCTACGGGACTACGAGGGGAGACCCAGTACTTC. Looking up the rest from reference TRBV7-3 and TRBJ2-5 gives the full variable domain: GAGVSQTPSNKVTEKGKYVELRCDPISGHTALYWYRQSLGQGPEFLIYFQGTGAADDSGLPNDRFFAVRPEGSVSTLKIQRTERGDSAVYLCASSSTGLRGETQYFGPGTRLLVL.

This clone was recorded only once. This chain links TRBV6-5 with TRBJ2-7; 11 nucleotides match TRBD1. In germline, CDR1 is MNHEY, CDR2 SVGAGI. The length of the CDR3 is 14 residues. Losses at the gene ends were 7 bases for V and 7 bases for J; bases not matched to a gene: 9. The chain's CDR3 is CASTEGQGAREQYF. The CDR3 bases are TGTGCCAGCACCGAAGGACAGGGGGCCAGGGAGCAGTACTTC.

The chain has TRBV4-2 and TRBJ2-7; TRBD2 matches 8 bases. V gave up 0 bases and J gave up 1 base; unmatched junction bases: 8. CDR1 is LGHNA and CDR2 is YNFKEQ in the germline V gene. The CDR3 extends over 17 amino acids. The DNA of the CDR3 is TGTGCCAGCAGCCAAGAGGGCCTAGCGGGTGCTTCCTACGAGCAGTACTTC. Amino acid sequence: CASSQEGLAGASYEQYF.

The genes are TRBV13 and TRBJ2-7; D possibly corresponds to TRBD2 (5 bases). The CDR3 has 12 residues. Germline CDR1 reads PRHDT; CDR2 reads FYEKMQ (reference sequence). V was pared by 3 bases and J by 2 bases, with 5 bases between. The CDR3 region has the DNA TGTGCCAGCAGCTTCGGGACCTACGAGCAGTACTTC. Translating it yields CASSFGTYEQYF.